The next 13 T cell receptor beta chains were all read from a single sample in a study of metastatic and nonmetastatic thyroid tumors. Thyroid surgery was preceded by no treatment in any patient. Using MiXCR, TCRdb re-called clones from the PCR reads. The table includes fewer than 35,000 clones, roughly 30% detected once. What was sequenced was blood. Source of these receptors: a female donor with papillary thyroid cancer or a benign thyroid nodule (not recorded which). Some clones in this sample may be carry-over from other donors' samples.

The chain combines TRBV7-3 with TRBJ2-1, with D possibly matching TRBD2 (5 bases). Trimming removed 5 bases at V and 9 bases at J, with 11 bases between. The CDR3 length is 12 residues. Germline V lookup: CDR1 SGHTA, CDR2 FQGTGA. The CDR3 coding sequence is TGTGCCAGCAGCCTGCGGGTGGGTGAGCAGTTCTTC. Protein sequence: CASSLRVGEQFF.

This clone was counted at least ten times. The CDR3 loop is CSATGPQYNEQFF. For the CDR3, the DNA is TGCAGTGCCACGGGACCACAATACAATGAGCAGTTCTTC. The J gene is TRBJ2-1, the V gene TRBV20-1, with D perhaps being TRBD1 or TRBD2 (5 bases each). The CDR3 runs 13 residues. Trimming stripped 6 bases from V and 4 bases from J, with 13 bases between. Germline CDR1 is DFQATT and CDR2 is SNEGSKA (reference sequence).

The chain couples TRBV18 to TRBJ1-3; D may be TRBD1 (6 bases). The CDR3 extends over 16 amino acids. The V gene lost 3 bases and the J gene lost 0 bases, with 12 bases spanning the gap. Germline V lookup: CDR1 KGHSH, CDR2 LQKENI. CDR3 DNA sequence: TGTGCCAGCTCACCTCCTTCAGGGGACTCTGGAAACACCATATATTTT. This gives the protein CASSPPSGDSGNTIYF.

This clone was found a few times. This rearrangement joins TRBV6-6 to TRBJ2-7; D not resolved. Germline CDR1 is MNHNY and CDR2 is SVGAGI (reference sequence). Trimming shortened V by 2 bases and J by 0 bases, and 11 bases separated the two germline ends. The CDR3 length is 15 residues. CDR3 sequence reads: CASSYRLRSSYEQYF. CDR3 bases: TGTGCCAGCAGTTACAGGTTAAGGAGCTCCTACGAGCAGTACTTC.

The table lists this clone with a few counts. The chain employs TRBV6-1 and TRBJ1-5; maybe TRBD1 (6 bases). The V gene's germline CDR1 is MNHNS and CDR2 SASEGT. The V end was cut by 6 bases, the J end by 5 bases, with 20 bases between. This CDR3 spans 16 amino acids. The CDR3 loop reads CASRQDSGGYYQPQHF. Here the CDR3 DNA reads TGTGCCAGCAGACAAGACAGTGGGGGCTACTATCAGCCCCAGCATTTT.

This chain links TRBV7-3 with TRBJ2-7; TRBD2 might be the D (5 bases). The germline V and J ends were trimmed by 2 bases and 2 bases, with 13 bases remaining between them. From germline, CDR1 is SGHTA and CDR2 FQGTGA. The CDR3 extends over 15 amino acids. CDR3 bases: TGTGCCAGCAGCTTATATTCGGACTCCACCTACGAGCAGTACTTC. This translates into CASSLYSDSTYEQYF.

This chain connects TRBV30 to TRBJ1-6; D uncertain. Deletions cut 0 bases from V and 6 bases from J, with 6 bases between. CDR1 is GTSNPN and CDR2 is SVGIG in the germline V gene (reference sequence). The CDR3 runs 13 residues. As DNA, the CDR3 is TGTGCCTGGAGTGTACGGAGTAATTCACCCCTCCACTTT. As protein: CAWSVRSNSPLHF.

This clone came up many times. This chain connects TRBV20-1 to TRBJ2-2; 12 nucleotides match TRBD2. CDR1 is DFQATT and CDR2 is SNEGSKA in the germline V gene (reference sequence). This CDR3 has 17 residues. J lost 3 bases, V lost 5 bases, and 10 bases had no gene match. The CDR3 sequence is CSAGLAGTRGDTGELFF. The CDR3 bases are TGCAGTGCTGGACTAGCGGGGACCCGTGGGGACACCGGGGAGCTGTTTTTT.

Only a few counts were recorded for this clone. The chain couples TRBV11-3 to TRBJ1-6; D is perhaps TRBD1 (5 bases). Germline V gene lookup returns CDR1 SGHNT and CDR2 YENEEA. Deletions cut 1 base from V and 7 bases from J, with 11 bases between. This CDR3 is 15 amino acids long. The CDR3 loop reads CASSLGGGGNSPLHF. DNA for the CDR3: TGTGCCAGCAGCTTAGGAGGTGGGGGGAATTCACCCCTCCACTTT.

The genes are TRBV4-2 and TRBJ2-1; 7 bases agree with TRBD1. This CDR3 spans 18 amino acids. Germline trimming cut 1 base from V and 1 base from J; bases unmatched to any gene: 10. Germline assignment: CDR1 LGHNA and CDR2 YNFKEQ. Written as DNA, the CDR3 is TGTGCCAGCAGCCAAGTCCTTGACAGGGTAGCGTCCTACAATGAGCAGTTCTTC. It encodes CASSQVLDRVASYNEQFF.

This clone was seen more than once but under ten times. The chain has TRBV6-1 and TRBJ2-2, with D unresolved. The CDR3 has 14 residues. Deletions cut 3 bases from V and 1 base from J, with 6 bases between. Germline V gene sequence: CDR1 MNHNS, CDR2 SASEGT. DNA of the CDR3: TGTGCCAGCAGTGAGCCAGGGAACACCGGGGAGCTGTTTTTT. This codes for CASSEPGNTGELFF.

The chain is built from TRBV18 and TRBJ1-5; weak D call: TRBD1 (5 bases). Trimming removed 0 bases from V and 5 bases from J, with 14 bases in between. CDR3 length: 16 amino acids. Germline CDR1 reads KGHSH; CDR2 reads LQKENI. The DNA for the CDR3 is TGTGCCAGCTCACCACCGGGGCCCAGAGAGGATCAGCCCCAGCATTTT. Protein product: CASSPPGPREDQPQHF.

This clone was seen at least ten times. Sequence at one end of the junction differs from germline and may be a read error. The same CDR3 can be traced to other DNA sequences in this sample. Here the CDR3 reads CASSLEGRANSPLHF. The CDR3 coding sequence is TGCGCCAGCAGTTTGGAGGGCCGAGCCAATTCACCCCTCCACTTT. The J gene is TRBJ1-6, the V gene TRBV5-1; no definite D call. The germline V gene encodes CDR1 SGHRS and CDR2 YFSETQ. The CDR3 runs 15 residues.